These 32 T cell receptor beta chains were sequenced from one sample in a study of T cells in Graves' hyperthyroidism and ophthalmopathy. Amplification of TCR beta CDR3 regions used RNA as the template. Initially, a first-round RT-PCR of the TCR CDR3 employed the HTBI primer set. TCRdb passed the multiplex PCR reads through MiXCR, listing each CDR3 protein once. Counted here are about 480,000 distinct CDR3 sequences, approximately 15% occurring once; the ten biggest clones make up over 15%. The sequencing sample was made of blood. The receptor set was obtained from a woman aged 18 to 35 with Graves' hyperthyroidism.

The chain is built from TRBV5-1 and TRBJ2-2; TRBD1 matches 8 bases. V trimming: 0 bases; J trimming: 5 bases; junction bases outside the gene matches: 3. Germline CDR1 and CDR2: SGHRS and YFSETQ. The CDR3 sequence is 15 residues long. CDR3 DNA: TGCGCCAGCAGCTTGGCTCAGGGGGCGACCGGGGAGCTGTTTTTT. This sequence encodes CASSLAQGATGELFF. The variable domain in full, completed from reference TRBV5-1 and TRBJ2-2, reads KAGVTQTPRYLIKTRGQQVTLSCSPISGHRSVSWYQQTPGQGLQFLFEYFSETQRNKGNFPGRFSGRQFSNSRSEMNVSTLELGDSALYLCASSLAQGATGELFFGEGSRLTVL.

J is TRBJ1-4 and V is TRBV10-2; maybe TRBD1 (6 bases). The germline V gene has CDR1 WSHSY and CDR2 SAAADI. CDR3 size: 17 residues. The V end lost 6 bases, the J end lost 7 bases, and 24 bases lay between the germline ends. The DNA of the CDR3 is TGCGCCAGCAGCCTCCGGGGCATTGACAGGCGCCCTGAAAAACTGTTTTTT. Translating gives CASSLRGIDRRPEKLFF.

This clonotype was recorded many times. The chain is built from TRBV28 and TRBJ2-7, with no clear D. CDR1 and CDR2 from the germline V gene are MDHEN and SYDVKM. The CDR3 covers 16 residues. V lost 5 bases to trimming and J lost 0 bases, with 17 bases between them. CDR3 sequence (DNA): TGTGCCAGCAGTGGGTTCGAAGGCACAAGCTCCTACGAGCAGTACTTC. It codes for CASSGFEGTSSYEQYF.

This clonotype was observed at least ten times. The V call is TRBV11-2, the J call TRBJ2-5, with D possibly being TRBD2 (6 bases). Trimming stripped 6 bases from V and 5 bases from J, with 10 bases between. Looked up from germline, CDR1 is SGHAT and CDR2 is FQNNGV. CDR3 size: 12 residues. Here the CDR3 DNA reads TGTGCCAGCAGTGGAGGGCGTGAGACCCAGTACTTC. As protein: CASSGGRETQYF.

In the case of this clonotype: A single base separates this from a much larger clone, so it may be a read error. This likely comes from a read error, as the CDR3 has no conserved phenylalanine or tryptophan at its end. The chain combines TRBV7-9 with TRBJ2-7; 8 nucleotides agree with TRBD1. The CDR3 is 14 residues long. J gave up 3 bases and V 1 base, and 2 bases lay outside the gene matches. Per germline, CDR1 SEHNR and CDR2 FQNEAQ (reference sequence). The CDR3 DNA is TGTGCCAGCAGCTTAGGGACAGGGTACTACGAGCAGTACATC. Protein: CASSLGTGYYEQYI.

On this clonotype: An end of the junction differs from the germline gene, which may be a read error. This chain uses TRBV6-1 with TRBJ1-2; 9 bases are a match to TRBD1. CDR1 is MNHNS and CDR2 is SASEGT in the germline V gene. This CDR3 region has 13 residues. The DNA of the CDR3 is TGCGCCAGCAGTGAACAGGGGGCGGAAGGCTACACCTTC. Protein sequence: CASSEQGAEGYTF.

This clonotype occurred many times. The chain recombines TRBV6-5 with TRBJ1-1; D remains ambiguous. Germline-derived CDR1 and CDR2 are MNHEY and SVGAGI. The V end was cut by 2 bases, the J end by 3 bases, with 4 bases between. The CDR3 sequence is 12 residues long. CDR3 sequence reads: CASSYGDTEAFF. In nucleotides, the CDR3 is TGTGCCAGCAGTTACGGGGACACTGAAGCTTTCTTT.

The chain recombines TRBV12-3 or TRBV12-4 with TRBJ2-2, with TRBD2 matching over 14 bases. V lost 6 bases and J lost 5; bases outside the gene matches: 14. CDR3 size: 19 residues. The CDR3 DNA is TGTGCCAGCAGCCGCATCAGGACTAGCGGGAGGTCGGGAACCGGGGAGCTGTTTTTT. Translating gives CASSRIRTSGRSGTGELFF.

The table lists this clonotype with many counts. The V gene is TRBV11-3, the J gene TRBJ2-1; the D is unclear. From germline, CDR1 is SGHNT and CDR2 YENEEA. V was cut by 4 bases and J by 4 bases, with 8 bases left in between. The CDR3 covers 13 residues. The CDR3 here is CASSSAEYNEQFF. The CDR3 nucleotides are TGTGCCAGCAGCTCAGCTGAGTACAATGAGCAGTTCTTC.

About this clonotype: This may come from a read error, since a much larger clone is one base off. The J gene is TRBJ1-2, the V gene TRBV2, with 9 bases fitting TRBD1. Germline assignment: CDR1 SNHLY and CDR2 FYNNEI. This CDR3 spans 13 amino acids. DNA of the CDR3: TGTGCCAGCATGGGACAGGGAAATAGAGGCTACGCCTTC. Translation gives CASMGQGNRGYAF. Complete variable domain (other parts from reference TRBV2 and TRBJ1-2): EPEVTQTPSHQVTQMGQEVILRCVPISNHLYFYWYRQILGQKVEFLVSFYNNEISEKSEIFDDQFSVERPDGSNFTLKIRSTKLEDSAMYFCASMGQGNRGYAFGSGTRLTVV.

The chain couples TRBV19 to TRBJ2-5; unclear D gene. V was shortened by 5 bases and J by 5 bases, with 15 bases between the two germline ends. The germline V gene encodes CDR1 LNHDA and CDR2 SQIVND (reference sequence). The CDR3 runs 14 residues. DNA for the CDR3: TGTGCCAGTAGTCGGTTGGATTCTGAGGAGACCCAGTACTTC. Its protein is CASSRLDSEETQYF.

The V and J genes are TRBV19 and TRBJ1-1, with D perhaps matching TRBD1 (5 bases). This CDR3 is 16 amino acids long. V was cut by 5 bases and J by 1 base, with 17 bases left in between. Per the germline V gene, CDR1 is LNHDA and CDR2 is SQIVND (reference sequence). The CDR3: CASSPGTSQGNTEAFF. As DNA, the CDR3 is TGTGCCAGTAGTCCCGGGACCTCCCAGGGGAACACTGAAGCTTTCTTT.

This clonotype has at least ten counts. CDR3 coding DNA: TGTGCCAGCAGACTGTGGGGACTAGGGAATTCCTACGAGCAGTACGTC. Its protein product is CASRLWGLGNSYEQYV. This rearrangement joins TRBV28 to TRBJ2-7, with TRBD2 identical over 8 bases. V lost 6 bases, J lost 1 base, and 11 bases stayed unmatched. The CDR3 contains 16 residues. Per germline, CDR1 MDHEN and CDR2 SYDVKM.

Many counts were recorded for this clonotype. The rearrangement links TRBV29-1 to TRBJ2-3, with 7 nucleotides matching TRBD2. The J segment lost 6 bases and the V segment lost 0 bases, leaving 9 bases of the junction unmatched. This CDR3 region has 15 residues. Germline CDR1 and CDR2: SQVTM and ANQGSEA. The CDR3 here is CSVEDPPGGIDTQYF. The CDR3 DNA reads as TGCAGCGTTGAAGATCCCCCCGGGGGGATCGATACGCAGTATTTT.

This clonotype was seen more than once but under ten times. The chain joins TRBV19 to TRBJ1-3; possibly TRBD1 for D (6 bases). The CDR3 is made up of 16 amino acids. V was pared by 4 bases and J by 4 bases, with 17 bases between. Per the germline V gene, CDR1 is LNHDA and CDR2 is SQIVND (reference sequence). CDR3 DNA: TGTGCCAGTAGTAGAGCGACAGGATCCTACGGAAACACCATATATTTT. It encodes CASSRATGSYGNTIYF.

The chain uses TRBV4-2 and TRBJ2-2; possible D gene TRBD2, 5 bases. Trimming took off 0 bases at V and 3 bases at J, with 17 bases between the two ends. Germline CDR1 LGHNA, CDR2 YNFKEQ. This CDR3 spans 18 amino acids. The CDR3 reads CASSQDGSRLAHTGELFF. DNA for the CDR3: TGTGCCAGCAGCCAAGATGGCAGTAGGCTAGCCCACACCGGGGAGCTGTTTTTT.

At least ten counts were recorded for this clonotype. The chain links TRBV18 to TRBJ2-5; the match to TRBD1 covers 8 bases. The trim removed 6 bases at V and 5 bases at J, leaving 8 bases unmatched. Germline V lookup: CDR1 KGHSH, CDR2 LQKENI. The CDR3 is 14 amino acids. The chain's CDR3 is CASSDLTGVETQYF. Written as DNA, the CDR3 is TGTGCCAGCTCTGACCTGACAGGGGTCGAGACCCAGTACTTC.

This clonotype came up a few times. The chain joins TRBV19 to TRBJ2-3, with D perhaps given as TRBD1 or TRBD2 (5 bases each). Germline V lookup: CDR1 LNHDA, CDR2 SQIVND (reference sequence). The CDR3 has 17 residues. Trimming took off 4 bases at V and 6 bases at J, with 23 bases between the two ends. CDR3 residues: CASSTPGRRPWGDTQYF. The CDR3 coding sequence is TGTGCCAGTAGTACCCCGGGACGGCGACCCTGGGGGGATACGCAGTATTTT.

The table lists this clonotype with many counts. The rearrangement uses TRBV7-2 and TRBJ2-1; 7 bases line up with TRBD2. Germline trimming cut 5 bases from V and 10 bases from J; bases unmatched to any gene: 5. The CDR3 is 12 amino acids. Germline V CDR1 and CDR2: SGHTA, FQGNSA. CDR3 residues: CASSVLAREQFF. Here the CDR3 DNA reads TGTGCCAGCAGCGTACTAGCGAGAGAGCAGTTCTTC.

This clonotype was recorded at least ten times. The chain employs TRBV7-3 and TRBJ1-1, with 7 bases lining up with TRBD1. CDR1 SGHTA and CDR2 FQGTGA come from the germline V gene. This CDR3 is 13 amino acids long. The J segment lost 5 bases and the V segment lost 3 bases, leaving 3 bases of the junction unmatched. For the CDR3, the DNA is TGTGCCAGCAGCTTTGACAGGGAGACTGAAGCTTTCTTT. This encodes CASSFDRETEAFF.

Many counts were recorded for this clonotype. The chain couples TRBV11-2 to TRBJ1-5, with D uncertain. The CDR3 loop spans 12 amino acids. CDR1 is SGHAT and CDR2 is FQNNGV in the germline V gene. V was cut by 0 bases and J by 6 bases, with 3 bases left in between. CDR3 in DNA: TGTGCCAGCAGCTTAGATACTCAGCCCCAGCATTTT. This codes for CASSLDTQPQHF.

This clonotype was counted many times. The chain joins TRBV11-2 to TRBJ2-1, with TRBD2 matching over 8 bases. V shed 1 base, J shed 7 bases, and the junction held 12 bases outside the gene matches. The CDR3 length is 17 residues. Per germline, CDR1 SGHAT and CDR2 FQNNGV. CDR3 in DNA: TGTGCCAGCAGCTTAGTAGGGGGGGGGACTAGACATAATGAGCAGTTCTTC. It is translated as CASSLVGGGTRHNEQFF.

This clonotype was observed many times. The chain uses TRBV27 and TRBJ2-1; TRBD2 agrees at 14 bases. With 3 bases clipped from V and 10 bases from J, the junction kept 8 bases outside the gene matches. This CDR3 has 16 residues. CDR1 is MNHEY and CDR2 is SMNVEV in the germline V gene (reference sequence). In DNA form, the CDR3 reads TGTGCCAGCAGTTTTAGGGGACTAGCGGGGGCGGACGAGCAGTTCTTC. Residues: CASSFRGLAGADEQFF.

In its sample, this clonotype was seen a few times. The rearrangement uses TRBV11-1 and TRBJ2-7, with 11 bases fitting TRBD1. The junction had 3 bases not matched to a gene; V was cut back by 3 bases and J by 2 bases. Per the germline V gene, CDR1 is SGHAT and CDR2 is FQDESV (reference sequence). The CDR3 is 15 amino acids. The DNA of the CDR3 is TGTGCCAGCAGCTTGGGACAGGGGGGAACCTACGAGCAGTACTTC. As protein: CASSLGQGGTYEQYF.

The sample holds a few counts of this clonotype. The chain joins TRBV12-3 or TRBV12-4 to TRBJ1-3, with TRBD1 identical over 7 bases. V shed 6 bases and J 0 bases; nucleotides not matched to a gene: 2. The CDR3 covers 14 residues. CDR3 bases: TGTGCCAGCAGCCGGGACAGCTCTGGAAACACCATATATTTT. Its translation: CASSRDSSGNTIYF.

This clonotype turned up a few times. This sequence joins TRBV15 and TRBJ2-5; D is ambiguous. V dropped 2 bases and J dropped 5 bases, with 6 bases sitting between them. Looked up from germline, CDR1 is LNHNV and CDR2 is YYDKDF (reference sequence). The CDR3 totals 12 residues. For the CDR3, the DNA is TGTGCCACCAGCAGATCAGCGGAGACCCAGTACTTC. As protein: CATSRSAETQYF. Combining the CDR3 with reference TRBV15 and TRBJ2-5 gives the whole variable domain DAMVIQNPRYQVTQFGKPVTLSCSQTLNHNVMYWYQQKSSQAPKLLFHYYDKDFNNEADTPDNFQSRRPNTSFCFLDIRSPGLGDTAMYLCATSRSAETQYFGPGTRLLVL.

This clonotype was seen repeatedly, ten times or more. The chain carries TRBV18 and TRBJ1-1; 7 nucleotides agree with TRBD1. J gave up 0 bases and V 4 bases, and 8 bases lay outside the gene matches. In germline, CDR1 is KGHSH, CDR2 LQKENI. This CDR3 region has 16 residues. In DNA form, the CDR3 reads TGTGCCAGCTCACTTTGGGACAGTACAATGAACACTGAAGCTTTCTTT. It encodes CASSLWDSTMNTEAFF.

The chain links TRBV9 to TRBJ2-3; 9 positions agree with TRBD2. V lost 2 bases, J lost 3 bases, and 4 bases stayed unmatched. This CDR3 is built from 15 residues. Germline V gene data show CDR1 as SGDLS and CDR2 as YYNGEE. CDR3 residues: CASSVTSGQTDTQYF. Here the CDR3 DNA reads TGTGCCAGCAGCGTGACTAGCGGACAAACAGATACGCAGTATTTT. Based on the CDR3 plus reference TRBV9 and TRBJ2-3, the full variable domain is DSGVTQTPKHLITATGQRVTLRCSPRSGDLSVYWYQQSLDQGLQFLIQYYNGEERAKGNILERFSAQQFPDLHSELNLSSLELGDSALYFCASSVTSGQTDTQYFGPGTRLTVL.

This clonotype was detected a few times. The chain uses TRBV4-1 and TRBJ2-7; 7 bases align to TRBD1. Trimming removed 1 base from V and 4 bases from J; junction bases left unmatched: 16. Germline loops: CDR1 MGHRA, CDR2 YSYEKL. This CDR3 is 18 amino acids long. This CDR3 is CASSQVYLPGQPNYEQYF. CDR3 sequence (DNA): TGCGCCAGCAGCCAAGTTTATTTGCCGGGACAGCCGAATTACGAGCAGTACTTC.

This clonotype showed up just a few times. V and J are TRBV20-1 and TRBJ1-1, with D possibly matching TRBD1 (6 bases). CDR3 size: 14 residues. The ends were cut back, 0 bases at V and 4 bases at J, with 12 bases in the middle. CDR1 and CDR2 from the germline V gene are DFQATT and SNEGSKA (reference sequence). The CDR3 spells CSARDATGRTEAFF. CDR3 nucleotide sequence: TGCAGTGCTAGAGACGCAACAGGGCGCACTGAAGCTTTCTTT.

The chain couples TRBV6-1 to TRBJ1-2; maybe TRBD1 (6 bases). The ends were cut back, 7 bases at V and 1 base at J, with 10 bases in the middle. From germline, CDR1 is MNHNS and CDR2 SASEGT. The CDR3 contains 13 residues. The CDR3 sequence is CASTGQINYGYTF. The CDR3 nucleotides read TGTGCCAGCACCGGACAGATTAACTATGGCTACACCTTC.

At least ten counts were recorded for this clonotype. This rearrangement joins TRBV12-3 or TRBV12-4 to TRBJ1-3; 8 bases fit TRBD1. Trimming at V came to 5 bases and at J to 0 bases, leaving 6 bases not matched to a gene. The length of the CDR3 is 16 residues. The CDR3: CASSPRTGISGNTIYF. The DNA for the CDR3 is TGTGCCAGCAGTCCGCGGACAGGGATCTCTGGAAACACCATATATTTT.